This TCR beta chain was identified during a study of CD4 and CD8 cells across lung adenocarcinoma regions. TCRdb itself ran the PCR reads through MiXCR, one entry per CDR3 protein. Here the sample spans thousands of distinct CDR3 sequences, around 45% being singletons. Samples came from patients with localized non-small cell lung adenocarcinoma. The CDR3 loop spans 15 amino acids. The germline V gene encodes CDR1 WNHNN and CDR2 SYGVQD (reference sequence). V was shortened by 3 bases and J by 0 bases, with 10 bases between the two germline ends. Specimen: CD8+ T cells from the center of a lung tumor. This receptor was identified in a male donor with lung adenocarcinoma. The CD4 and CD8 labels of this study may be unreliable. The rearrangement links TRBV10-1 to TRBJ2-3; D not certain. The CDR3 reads CASSEGKASTDTQYF. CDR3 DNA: TGCGCCAGCAGTGAAGGGAAAGCGAGCACAGATACGCAGTATTTT.